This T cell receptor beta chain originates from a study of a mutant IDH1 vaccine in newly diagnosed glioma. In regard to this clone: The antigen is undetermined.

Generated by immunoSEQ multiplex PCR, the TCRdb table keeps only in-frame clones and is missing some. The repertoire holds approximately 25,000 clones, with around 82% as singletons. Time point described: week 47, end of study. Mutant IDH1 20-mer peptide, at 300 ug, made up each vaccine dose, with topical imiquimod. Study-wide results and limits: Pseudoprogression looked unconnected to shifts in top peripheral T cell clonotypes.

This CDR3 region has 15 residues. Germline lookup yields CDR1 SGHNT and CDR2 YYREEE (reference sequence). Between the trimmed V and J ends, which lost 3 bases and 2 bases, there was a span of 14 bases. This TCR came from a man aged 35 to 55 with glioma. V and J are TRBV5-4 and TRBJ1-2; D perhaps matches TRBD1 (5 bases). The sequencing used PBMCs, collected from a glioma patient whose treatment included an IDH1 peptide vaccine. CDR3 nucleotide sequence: TGTGCCAGCAGCTCTGGGGCCGGGCAAAACTATGGCTACACCTTC. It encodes CASSSGAGQNYGYTF.